These 24 T cell receptor beta chains share one sample of origin, sequenced in a study of T cell responses to AZD1222 COVID-19 vaccine. Generated by immunoSEQ multiplex PCR, the TCRdb table keeps only in-frame clones and is missing some. The profile shows 88,000 or so clones, 89% of them singletons. This specimen consisted of peripheral blood, obtained on day 0 of AZD1222 vaccination. Receptor source: an adult in good health.

In regard to this clone: Mismatch with germline at one junction end may stem from a read error. The gene calls are TRBV27 and TRBJ1-3; possible D gene TRBD1, 6 bases. The CDR3 sequence is 16 residues long. The germline gives CDR1 MNHEY, CDR2 SMNVEV (reference sequence). This chain's CDR3 is CASSFKGDRSGNAIYF. Written as DNA, the CDR3 is TGTGCCAGCAGTTTCAAGGGGGACCGCTCTGGAAACGCCATATATTTT.

The chain's CDR3 is CASTSTGNSGNTIYF. CDR3 coding DNA: TGTGCCAGCACCTCCACAGGGAACTCTGGAAACACCATATATTTT. V and J are TRBV25-1 and TRBJ1-3; a weak D match, TRBD1 (6 bases). The CDR3 covers 15 residues. The V gene's germline CDR1 is MGHDK and CDR2 SYGVNS. The germline V and J ends were trimmed by 7 bases and 0 bases, with 13 bases remaining between them.

This clone turned up a few times. V gene TRBV28 combines with J gene TRBJ2-7, with 7 bases fitting TRBD2. Germline V gene sequence: CDR1 MDHEN, CDR2 SYDVKM. The CDR3 consists of 17 residues. J was trimmed by 0 bases and V by 2 bases; bases with no gene match: 10. The CDR3 here is CASSLGVVAGNSYEQYF. The CDR3 DNA sequence: TGTGCCAGCAGTTTAGGGGTTGTAGCGGGTAACTCCTACGAGCAGTACTTC.

This clone was counted a single time. The chain links TRBV30 to TRBJ2-4, with D unresolved. CDR1 and CDR2 from the germline V gene are GTSNPN and SVGIG (reference sequence). The CDR3 consists of 15 residues. Trimming took off 4 bases at V and 0 bases at J, with 13 bases between the two ends. CDR3 in amino acids: CAWTGTQKAKNIQYF. As DNA, the CDR3 is TGTGCCTGGACCGGAACACAAAAAGCCAAAAACATTCAGTACTTC. Full variable domain (outside the CDR3, taken from reference TRBV30 and TRBJ2-4): SQTIHQWPATLVQPVGSPLSLECTVEGTSNPNLYWYRQAAGRGLQLLFYSVGIGQISSEVPQNLSASRPQDRQFILSSKKLLLSDSGFYLCAWTGTQKAKNIQYFGAGTRLSVL.

This clone has just a few counts. The chain uses TRBV15 and TRBJ2-5; 12 bases are shared with TRBD2. V shed 3 bases, J shed 5 bases, and the junction held 4 bases outside the gene matches. This CDR3 has 15 amino acids. Germline V CDR1 and CDR2: LNHNV, YYDKDF (reference sequence). The CDR3 nucleotides read TGTGCCACCAGCAGTACTAGCGGGGGGTCCGAGACCCAGTACTTC. Amino acids: CATSSTSGGSETQYF.

This clone has only one observation. The DNA for the CDR3 is TGTGCCAGCAGTGACAGGGTTGGTGAAGCTTTCTTT. The encoded protein is CASSDRVGEAFF. The chain combines TRBV6-1 with TRBJ1-1, with D tentatively TRBD1 (5 bases). Germline lookup yields CDR1 MNHNS and CDR2 SASEGT. The V and J ends lost 3 bases and 7 bases respectively, with 9 bases between them. The CDR3 has 12 amino acids.

This chain connects TRBV27 to TRBJ2-2; D might be TRBD2 (6 bases). Germline V CDR1 and CDR2: MNHEY, SMNVEV (reference sequence). There are 16 residues in the CDR3. Trimming stripped 1 base from V and 3 bases from J, with 12 bases between. The chain's CDR3 is CASSLYTSRDTGELFF. CDR3 nucleotide sequence: TGTGCCAGCAGTTTATATACTAGCAGAGACACCGGGGAGCTGTTTTTT.

J is TRBJ1-4 and V is TRBV4-2, with D possibly matching TRBD1 (6 bases). Deletions cut 4 bases from V and 0 bases from J, with 12 bases between. Germline values: CDR1 LGHNA, CDR2 YNFKEQ. CDR3 length: 16 amino acids. The CDR3 sequence: CASSPGAGATNEKLFF. For the CDR3, the DNA is TGTGCCAGCAGCCCGGGGGCAGGGGCAACTAATGAAAAACTGTTTTTT.

The genes are TRBV19 and TRBJ1-2; unclear D gene. The CDR3 is 14 residues long. The V gene's germline CDR1 is LNHDA and CDR2 SQIVND (reference sequence). Trimming took 4 bases from V and 7 from J, leaving 16 bases between them. CDR3 nucleotide sequence: TGTGCCAGTAGTAGAGGCAGGATAGTTGCTGGCTACACCTTC. This codes for CASSRGRIVAGYTF.

This clone came up once. V and J are TRBV13 and TRBJ1-1, with D perhaps TRBD1 (6 bases). The V gene lost 5 bases and the J gene lost 10 bases, with 14 bases spanning the gap. The CDR3 length is 12 residues. CDR1 is PRHDT and CDR2 is FYEKMQ in the germline V gene (reference sequence). The CDR3 sequence: CASSLQGRGAFF. The CDR3 DNA reads TGTGCCAGCAGCCTACAGGGACGAGGAGCTTTCTTT.

The table lists this clone with a count of one. This sequence joins TRBV10-3 and TRBJ2-7, with TRBD2 matching 10 bases. Germline values: CDR1 ENHRY, CDR2 SYGVKD. After removal of 6 bases from V and 4 bases from J, the junction contained 9 bases not matched to a gene. The CDR3 length is 15 residues. DNA of the CDR3: TGTGCCATCAGGCCGGGGCCTAGCGGGAGTTACGAGCAGTACTTC. Its translation is CAIRPGPSGSYEQYF.

This chain uses TRBV2 with TRBJ1-1; no definite D call. Trimming removed 4 bases at V and 5 bases at J, with 11 bases between. The CDR3 runs to 13 residues. Germline-derived CDR1 and CDR2 are SNHLY and FYNNEI. The CDR3 nucleotides are TGTGCCAGCAGTGTTTCGGGAGGGACTGAAGCTTTCTTT. Amino acid sequence: CASSVSGGTEAFF.

The chain links TRBV19 to TRBJ1-6; D gene ambiguous. CDR1 is LNHDA and CDR2 is SQIVND in the germline V gene (reference sequence). The CDR3 sequence is 13 residues long. V gave up 4 bases and J gave up 11 bases, with 12 bases separating them. This CDR3 is CASSRRVEAPLHF. The CDR3 DNA is TGTGCCAGTAGTAGACGGGTCGAAGCACCCCTCCACTTT.

For the CDR3, the DNA is TGTGCCAGCAGCTTGGTGTCCGCCGTTCTTATGAACACTGAAGCTTTCTTT. Its protein is CASSLVSAVLMNTEAFF. The chain is built from TRBV5-8 and TRBJ1-1; D is uncertain. This CDR3 region has 17 residues. V was clipped by 0 bases and J by 0 bases, with 15 bases between them. Germline values: CDR1 SGHTS, CDR2 YDEGEE. Supplemented by reference TRBV5-8 and TRBJ1-1, the full variable domain reads EAGVTQSPTHLIKTRGQQATLRCSPISGHTSVYWYQQALGLGLQFLLWYDEGEERNRGNFPPRFSGRQFPNYSSELNVNALELEDSALYLCASSLVSAVLMNTEAFFGQGTRLTVV.

The rearrangement joins TRBV6-1 to TRBJ1-4; tentatively, D is TRBD1 (5 bases). CDR1 and CDR2 (germline): MNHNS, SASEGT. The CDR3 is made up of 18 amino acids. V shed 3 bases and J shed 5 bases, with 22 bases lying between them. The CDR3 coding sequence is TGTGCCAGCAGTGAGCGGGACGGACCTCAACGAGGGAATGAAAAACTGTTTTTT. It encodes CASSERDGPQRGNEKLFF.

This chain links TRBV4-2 with TRBJ1-1, with 11 bases matching TRBD1. The germline gives CDR1 LGHNA, CDR2 YNFKEQ. The ends lost 4 bases at V and 5 bases at J; junction bases unmatched: 6. This CDR3 has 15 amino acids. Here the CDR3 reads CASSPDRGLGTEAFF. The CDR3 DNA is TGTGCCAGCAGCCCGGACAGGGGGCTGGGAACTGAAGCTTTCTTT.

This chain connects TRBV15 to TRBJ2-7; maybe TRBD2 (5 bases). Germline loops: CDR1 LNHNV, CDR2 YYDKDF (reference sequence). Trimming shortened V by 6 bases and J by 1 base, and 16 bases separated the two germline ends. The CDR3 runs 15 residues. The CDR3 loop reads CATRLGRGESYEQYF. CDR3 DNA: TGTGCCACCAGGCTCGGACGGGGAGAATCCTACGAGCAGTACTTC.

This clone was observed a handful of times. The V gene is TRBV5-1, the J gene TRBJ2-3, with D possibly called TRBD1 or TRBD2 (6 bases each). CDR1 is SGHRS and CDR2 is YFSETQ in the germline V gene. V dropped 4 bases and J dropped 1 base, with 16 bases sitting between them. CDR3 length: 16 amino acids. This chain's CDR3 is CASSPPGAGGTDTQYF. The CDR3 DNA is TGCGCCAGCAGCCCCCCGGGGGCAGGGGGCACAGATACGCAGTATTTT.

The CDR3 nucleotides read TGTGCCAGCAGCTTAGTCACTACCAATCAGCCCCAGCATTTT. It encodes CASSLVTTNQPQHF. The V and J genes are TRBV7-8 and TRBJ1-5; D not certain. The length of the CDR3 is 14 residues. Trimming stripped 1 base from V and 3 bases from J, with 7 bases between. From germline, CDR1 is SGHVS and CDR2 FQNEAQ.

This chain uses TRBV10-3 with TRBJ2-5, with 8 bases identical to TRBD1. Trimming at V came to 3 bases and at J to 3 bases, leaving 3 bases not matched to a gene. The CDR3 spans 14 residues. CDR1 ENHRY and CDR2 SYGVKD come from the germline V gene. CDR3 coding DNA: TGTGCCATCAGTGACAGGGGGCGAGAAGAGACCCAGTACTTC. Its translation is CAISDRGREETQYF.

This chain joins TRBV2 and TRBJ2-7; D is unclear. Germline assignment: CDR1 SNHLY and CDR2 FYNNEI. The CDR3 has 13 residues. Deletions cut 4 bases from V and 0 bases from J, with 7 bases between. The CDR3 DNA sequence: TGTGCCAGCAGTGGAGAAAACTCCTACGAGCAGTACTTC. Amino acid sequence: CASSGENSYEQYF.

V is TRBV4-1 and J is TRBJ1-4; a possible D gene is TRBD1 (5 bases). The CDR3 sequence is 17 residues long. CDR1 MGHRA and CDR2 YSYEKL come from the germline V gene. The V and J ends lost 1 base and 5 bases respectively, with 17 bases between them. CDR3 loop: CASSQVSGREVNEKLFF. Here the CDR3 DNA reads TGCGCCAGCAGCCAAGTCTCAGGGCGGGAGGTCAATGAAAAACTGTTTTTT.

CDR3 coding DNA: TGTGCCACCCTTCGGACAGGGAGATCCACCGGGGAGCTGTTTTTT. Translating gives CATLRTGRSTGELFF. J is TRBJ2-2 and V is TRBV24-1; 8 bases are a match to TRBD1. Germline CDR1 and CDR2: KGHDR and SFDVKD. The CDR3 is 15 amino acids. The V segment lost 9 bases and the J segment 4 bases; nucleotides outside the gene matches: 9.

The V and J genes are TRBV6-5 and TRBJ2-3; D unclear. This CDR3 has 14 residues. Trimming stripped 7 bases from V and 0 bases from J, with 11 bases between. Looked up from germline, CDR1 is MNHEY and CDR2 is SVGAGI. CDR3 nucleotide sequence: TGTGCCAGCATGATGATAGCTAGCACAGATACGCAGTATTTT. It translates to CASMMIASTDTQYF.